This T cell receptor (beta chain) was documented in a study of shared clonotypes between healthy human individuals. For the study at large: Three plates were used per donor for CD4 naive, three for CD4 memory, two for CD8 naive and one for CD8 memory.

Method: immunoSEQ multiplex PCR; TCRdb's copy keeps in-frame clones and lacks some. This table holds fewer than 400,000 clones, under 80% found once. The ends lost 4 bases at V and 7 bases at J; junction bases unmatched: 10. The germline V gene has CDR1 SGHRS and CDR2 YFSETQ. The length of the CDR3 is 15 residues. Source material: memory CD4+ T cells sorted from blood. Subset specified: CD45RA-negative fraction. The chain combines TRBV5-1 with TRBJ1-4; 7 positions match TRBD1. The receptor's source is a man aged 25-40 years in good health. CDR3 sequence (DNA): TGCGCCAGCAGCGCACAGGGGTACGGGAGTGAAAAACTGTTTTTT. Translation: CASSAQGYGSEKLFF.